The 25 T cell receptor beta chains in this list originate from one sample, sequenced in a study of regulatory T cells in long-lasting Graves disease. Documented time point: newly diagnosed GD, antithyroid drugs for less than 3 months. PBMC RNA served as the TCR library source. Arm-PCR with iRepertoire HTBI primers amplified the CDR3 regions for these TCR beta libraries. TCRdb processed the multiplex PCR reads anew with MiXCR; each CDR3 protein has one entry. The repertoire includes hundreds of thousands of distinct CDR3 sequences, roughly 15% of them detected once, and approximately 20% sits in the top ten. These records were also assigned to another study, of T cells in Graves' hyperthyroidism and ophthalmopathy.

The sequencing here drew on peripheral blood mononuclear cells (PBMCs), taken at new diagnosis, from a patient treated with antithyroid drugs. Receptors were obtained from a woman in her 30s with Graves disease.

The chain couples TRBV6-2 or TRBV6-3 to TRBJ2-4; D call uncertain. The V end was cut by 6 bases, the J end by 0 bases, with 18 bases between. CDR1 and CDR2 from the germline V gene are MNHEY and SVGEGT. The CDR3 consists of 17 residues. CDR3 sequence: CASRLYVQDLAKNIQYF. CDR3 sequence (DNA): TGTGCCAGCAGGTTGTACGTCCAGGACCTAGCCAAAAACATTCAGTACTTC.

This clonotype was found many times. The gene calls are TRBV6-2 or TRBV6-3 and TRBJ1-1; possible D gene TRBD1, 5 bases. V lost 2 bases, J lost 9 bases, and 7 bases lay in between. This CDR3 has 11 residues. Germline V gene lookup returns CDR1 MNHEY and CDR2 SVGEGT. The CDR3 region has the DNA TGTGCCAGCAGTTACCGGGGGAAAGCTTTCTTT. It yields the protein CASSYRGKAFF.

The genes are TRBV20-1 and TRBJ1-2; D remains ambiguous. Per germline, CDR1 DFQATT and CDR2 SNEGSKA (reference sequence). Trimming cost V 3 bases and J 6 bases, with 14 bases left between them. The CDR3 consists of 13 residues. The CDR3 sequence: CSASDLVSDGYTF. The CDR3 nucleotides are TGCAGTGCTAGCGATTTAGTGAGTGATGGCTACACCTTC.

This chain links TRBV29-1 with TRBJ1-4; D might be TRBD1 (5 bases). Trimming left V 0 bases short and J 13 bases short, with 15 bases between. CDR1 and CDR2 (germline): SQVTM, ANQGSEA. There are 13 residues in the CDR3. The CDR3 is CSVEEGVGVGLFF. DNA of the CDR3: TGCAGCGTTGAAGAGGGGGTGGGAGTTGGACTGTTTTTT.

The rearrangement uses TRBV30 and TRBJ2-7, with 9 bases aligning to TRBD2. Germline assignment: CDR1 GTSNPN and CDR2 SVGIG (reference sequence). The ends lost 2 bases at V and 3 bases at J; junction bases unmatched: 8. This CDR3 is 15 amino acids long. Written as DNA, the CDR3 is TGTGCCTGGAGTCCAACAGCGGGAGGTCGCTACGAGCAGTACTTC. Translation gives CAWSPTAGGRYEQYF.

At least ten counts were recorded for this clonotype. The rearrangement uses TRBV29-1 and TRBJ1-1; 9 nucleotides line up with TRBD1. The CDR3 extends over 15 amino acids. The junction had 12 bases not matched to a gene; V was cut back by 5 bases and J by 5 bases. The V gene's germline CDR1 is SQVTM and CDR2 ANQGSEA. CDR3 amino acids: CSVPGQGVLGTEAFF. The CDR3 nucleotides are TGCAGCGTTCCGGGACAGGGTGTTTTAGGGACTGAAGCTTTCTTT.

J is TRBJ2-2 and V is TRBV11-2, with D tentatively TRBD2 (5 bases). CDR3 length: 18 amino acids. Trimming cost V 5 bases and J 2 bases, with 21 bases left between them. Germline CDR1 and CDR2: SGHAT and FQNNGV. Written as DNA, the CDR3 is TGTGCCAGCAGCCCACTGGCGAGGTCCGCGGGTAACACCGGGGAGCTGTTTTTT. Its protein product is CASSPLARSAGNTGELFF.

The rearrangement uses TRBV20-1 and TRBJ1-1; D unclear. In germline, CDR1 is DFQATT, CDR2 SNEGSKA (reference sequence). V lost 6 bases and J 1 base, leaving 9 bases between the germline ends. The CDR3 spans 12 residues. The CDR3 DNA reads TGCAGTGCGGATACAAAGAACACTGAAGCTTTCTTT. It codes for CSADTKNTEAFF.

The table lists this clonotype with many counts. The chain links TRBV28 to TRBJ1-5; D is undetermined. Between the trimmed V and J ends, which lost 1 base and 4 bases, there was a span of 20 bases. Germline values: CDR1 MDHEN, CDR2 SYDVKM. The CDR3 totals 18 residues. The CDR3 coding sequence is TGTGCCAGCAGTTTATTTGGGAAGAATTGGCAAATTAATCAGCCCCAGCATTTT. This gives the protein CASSLFGKNWQINQPQHF.

This clonotype occurred many times. The chain employs TRBV3-1 and TRBJ1-1; 8 bases are shared with TRBD1. Germline lookup yields CDR1 LGHDT and CDR2 YNNKEL (reference sequence). The CDR3 length is 16 residues. The V and J ends lost 3 bases and 5 bases, in that order; junction bases with no gene match: 11. The CDR3 sequence is CASSQVLTRTGTEAFF. CDR3 DNA sequence: TGTGCCAGCAGCCAGGTCCTTACCCGGACAGGGACTGAAGCTTTCTTT.

V usage is TRBV4-1 and J usage is TRBJ2-7; tentatively, D is TRBD1 (5 bases). CDR3 length: 16 residues. Trimming took 0 bases from V and 2 from J, leaving 14 bases between them. Germline V CDR1 and CDR2: MGHRA, YSYEKL. The CDR3 DNA reads as TGCGCCAGCAGCCAAGATAAGGGGCTCGGTACCTACGAGCAGTACTTC. Residues: CASSQDKGLGTYEQYF.

This clonotype was counted between two and nine times. J is TRBJ2-7 and V is TRBV4-1, with a weak D call TRBD2 (6 bases). The germline V and J ends were trimmed by 0 bases and 3 bases, with 12 bases remaining between them. Germline values: CDR1 MGHRA, CDR2 YSYEKL. The CDR3 totals 15 residues. The CDR3 sequence is CASSQDKREIYEQYF. The CDR3 region has the DNA TGCGCCAGCAGCCAAGATAAACGGGAGATCTACGAGCAGTACTTC.

This clonotype appeared a few times. The chain uses TRBV19 and TRBJ1-5, with a tentative D call TRBD1 (5 bases). Germline loops: CDR1 LNHDA, CDR2 SQIVND (reference sequence). The ends were cut back, 5 bases at V and 0 bases at J, with 17 bases in the middle. The CDR3 sequence is 17 residues long. CDR3 nucleotides: TGTGCCAGTAGTCGTCGGGGGTTCGGGGATAGCAATCAGCCCCAGCATTTT. Translation: CASSRRGFGDSNQPQHF.

This clonotype came up many times. The chain uses TRBV28 and TRBJ2-7; 9 bases match TRBD1. Germline CDR1 and CDR2: MDHEN and SYDVKM. V shed 7 bases, J shed 3 bases, and the junction held 7 bases outside the gene matches. The CDR3 runs to 14 residues. In DNA, the CDR3 is TGTGCCAGCATCACCGGGACAGGGAACTACGAGCAGTACTTC. Its translation is CASITGTGNYEQYF.

This chain connects TRBV19 to TRBJ1-1; D gene ambiguous. The CDR3 sequence is 12 residues long. The germline V gene encodes CDR1 LNHDA and CDR2 SQIVND (reference sequence). Trimming removed 1 base at V and 6 bases at J, with 6 bases between. The CDR3 is CASSIGQAEAFF. CDR3 DNA: TGTGCCAGTAGTATAGGGCAGGCTGAAGCTTTCTTT. The full variable domain, in which reference TRBV19 and TRBJ1-1 provide the parts outside the CDR3, is DGGITQSPKYLFRKEGQNVTLSCEQNLNHDAMYWYRQDPGQGLRLIYYSQIVNDFQKGDIAEGYSVSREKKESFPLTVTSAQKNPTAFYLCASSIGQAEAFFGQGTRLTVV.

This clonotype was seen repeatedly, ten times or more. The chain is built from TRBV20-1 and TRBJ2-7; 7 nucleotides line up with TRBD1. This CDR3 spans 13 amino acids. The J segment lost 3 bases and the V segment lost 5 bases, leaving 7 bases of the junction unmatched. Germline V CDR1 and CDR2: DFQATT, SNEGSKA (reference sequence). CDR3 region: CSAYRDSNYEQYF. In nucleotides, the CDR3 is TGCAGTGCTTACCGGGACAGCAACTACGAGCAGTACTTC.

The gene calls are TRBV7-3 and TRBJ1-6; 7 nucleotides match TRBD1. V dropped 1 base and J dropped 9; count of bases not matched to a gene: 15. The CDR3 sequence is 18 residues long. Germline V CDR1 and CDR2: SGHTA, FQGTGA. CDR3 nucleotides: TGTGCCAGCAGCTTAATTGGAAACGCAGGGGGTGTAGGTTCACCCCTCCACTTT. It specifies CASSLIGNAGGVGSPLHF. The full variable domain, with the rest looked up from reference TRBV7-3 and TRBJ1-6, is GAGVSQTPSNKVTEKGKYVELRCDPISGHTALYWYRQSLGQGPEFLIYFQGTGAADDSGLPNDRFFAVRPEGSVSTLKIQRTERGDSAVYLCASSLIGNAGGVGSPLHFGNGTRLTVT.

Remarks on this clonotype: A far more abundant clone sits one base away, making this likely a read error. The chain uses TRBV28 and TRBJ1-1, with D unresolved. Per the germline V gene, CDR1 is MDHEN and CDR2 is SYDVKM. Trimming cost V 6 bases and J 1 base, with 15 bases left between them. The CDR3 has 15 residues. CDR3 sequence (DNA): TGTGCCAGCAGGGACCGGCACGTTCCGAACACTGAAGCTTTCTTT. Translation: CASRDRHVPNTEAFF.

This clonotype has a handful of counts. The chain recombines TRBV18 with TRBJ2-7, with D possibly being TRBD1 (6 bases). CDR1 is KGHSH, CDR2 LQKENI, per germline. V dropped 5 bases and J dropped 3 bases, with 14 bases sitting between them. The CDR3 spans 14 residues. CDR3 bases: TGTGCCAGCTCAGTAGACAGGAGAAACTACGAGCAGTACTTC. Amino acids: CASSVDRRNYEQYF.

This clonotype was detected only a few times. The V gene is TRBV6-1, the J gene TRBJ2-3; possible D gene TRBD2, 6 bases. The CDR3 consists of 14 residues. Germline V gene data show CDR1 as MNHNS and CDR2 as SASEGT. V was trimmed by 8 bases and J by 2 bases, leaving 14 bases between them. The CDR3 is CASQLARNTDTQYF. The CDR3 region has the DNA TGTGCCAGCCAACTAGCACGGAACACAGATACGCAGTATTTT.

This clonotype was recorded at least ten times. The V gene is TRBV7-9, the J gene TRBJ2-1, with TRBD2 matching 12 bases. Trimming took 4 bases from V and 7 from J; bases not matched to a gene: 8. The CDR3 spans 16 residues. In germline, CDR1 is SEHNR, CDR2 FQNEAQ (reference sequence). The CDR3 region is CASSYRPSGRANEQFF. CDR3 nucleotides: TGTGCCAGCAGCTACCGCCCTAGCGGGAGGGCGAATGAGCAGTTCTTC. Together with reference TRBV7-9 and TRBJ2-1, the CDR3 gives the full variable domain: DTGVSQNPRHKITKRGQNVTFRCDPISEHNRLYWYRQTLGQGPEFLTYFQNEAQLEKSRLLSDRFSAERPKGSFSTLEIQRTEQGDSAMYLCASSYRPSGRANEQFFGPGTRLTVL.

The chain links TRBV16 to TRBJ2-1; D is perhaps TRBD1 or TRBD2 (5 bases each). With 2 bases removed from V and 16 bases from J, the gap between germline ends came to 18 bases. The CDR3 has 13 residues. Germline V gene sequence: CDR1 KGHSY, CDR2 FQNENV. CDR3: CASSQDPGPSRFF. CDR3 sequence (DNA): TGTGCCAGCAGCCAAGACCCGGGACCCTCCCGATTCTTC.

This rearrangement joins TRBV3-1 to TRBJ2-5, with 11 bases matching TRBD2. Trimming cost V 4 bases and J 1 base; bases outside gene matches: 8. The CDR3 is 17 residues long. Germline assignment: CDR1 LGHDT and CDR2 YNNKEL (reference sequence). CDR3 nucleotides: TGTGCCAGCAGCCGAATATCTGGACTAGCGGGCCAAGAGACCCAGTACTTC. Translating it yields CASSRISGLAGQETQYF.

Concerning this clonotype itself: Germline is not matched at one junction end, which may reflect a read error. V is TRBV19 and J is TRBJ1-1; the match to TRBD1 covers 8 bases. Germline CDR1 and CDR2: LNHDA and SQIVND (reference sequence). The CDR3 spans 16 residues. CDR3 region: CASRSQGGRMKTEAFF. CDR3 in DNA: TGTGCCAGCCGGTCACAGGGGGGCCGGATGAAGACTGAAGCTTTCTTT.

This clonotype was picked up a small number of times. This chain connects TRBV20-1 to TRBJ2-7; 11 nucleotides match TRBD2. The CDR3 has 16 residues. The V and J ends lost 4 bases and 2 bases, in that order; junction bases with no gene match: 10. Germline V lookup: CDR1 DFQATT, CDR2 SNEGSKA (reference sequence). In nucleotides, the CDR3 is TGCAGTGCTACCGGACTAGCGGGCCTTCTGGCCTACGAGCAGTACTTC. Residues: CSATGLAGLLAYEQYF.